Listed here are 20 T cell receptor beta chains from one sample, sequenced in a study of graft-versus-host responses after intestinal transplantation. Data came from immunoSEQ multiplex PCR; TCRdb stores just in-frame clones and leaves some out. This sample yields more than 80,000 clones, of which around 90% are seen a single time; 0.28% belongs to the top ten. These receptors have no known antigen. The source was unstimulated CD4+ T cells sorted from spleen or lymph node cells, collected before transplant. The receptors were gathered from a human donor who was the organ donor for an intestinal transplant.

A note on this clone: A read error may account for a junction end that differs from germline. The V and J genes are TRBV28 and TRBJ2-7; D remains unclear. Germline CDR1 and CDR2: MDHEN and SYDVKM. The CDR3 loop spans 13 amino acids. Here the CDR3 reads CASSFSSTYGQYF. In DNA, the CDR3 is TGTGCCAGCAGTTTCTCTAGTACCTACGGGCAGTACTTC.

The V call is TRBV28, the J call TRBJ1-2; TRBD1 aligns across 8 bases. The CDR3 loop spans 12 amino acids. CDR1 and CDR2 (germline): MDHEN, SYDVKM. V shed 9 bases, J shed 7 bases, and the junction held 7 bases outside the gene matches. The CDR3 loop reads CASQTRGLGYTF. The CDR3 DNA follows: TGTGCCAGTCAGACCAGGGGGCTTGGCTACACCTTC.

The chain is built from TRBV28 and TRBJ1-2, with D uncertain. CDR3 length: 12 amino acids. Trimming stripped 6 bases from V and 8 bases from J, with 13 bases between. Germline V lookup: CDR1 MDHEN, CDR2 SYDVKM. The CDR3 loop reads CASSPYKRGYTF. CDR3 nucleotide sequence: TGTGCCAGCAGCCCTTATAAGAGGGGCTACACCTTC.

The rearrangement uses TRBV7-9 and TRBJ1-2; 8 positions agree with TRBD1. After removal of 5 bases from V and 5 bases from J, the junction contained 4 bases not matched to a gene. Germline V gene data show CDR1 as SEHNR and CDR2 as FQNEAQ (reference sequence). This CDR3 has 13 amino acids. DNA of the CDR3: TGTGCCAGCAGCGGTCAGGGGGCATATGGCTACACCTTC. Its translation: CASSGQGAYGYTF.

This chain links TRBV11-2 with TRBJ1-1, with a weak D call TRBD1 (5 bases). CDR3 size: 14 residues. CDR1 and CDR2 from the germline V gene are SGHAT and FQNNGV. V dropped 1 base and J dropped 5 bases, with 11 bases sitting between them. For the CDR3, the DNA is TGTGCCAGCAGCTTAGTCGGGGGGAGGACTGAAGCTTTCTTT. Its translation is CASSLVGGRTEAFF.

J is TRBJ1-1 and V is TRBV2; D is perhaps TRBD1 (5 bases). The CDR3 length is 12 residues. Germline loops: CDR1 SNHLY, CDR2 FYNNEI. V was cut by 5 bases and J by 11 bases, with 15 bases left in between. In DNA, the CDR3 is TGTGCCAGCAGTACGGGGGTACATAGGGCTTTCTTT. Its translation: CASSTGVHRAFF. Full variable domain (outside the CDR3, taken from reference TRBV2 and TRBJ1-1): EPEVTQTPSHQVTQMGQEVILRCVPISNHLYFYWYRQILGQKVEFLVSFYNNEISEKSEIFDDQFSVERPDGSNFTLKIRSTKLEDSAMYFCASSTGVHRAFFGQGTRLTVV.

The chain carries TRBV12-2 and TRBJ2-3; the table's TRBD2 call for D was not verified on the DNA. TRBV12-2 is flagged as a pseudogene. The CDR3 consists of 17 residues. CDR3 loop: CASRFNRDSFVGDTQYF. CDR3 bases: TGTGCAAGTCGCTTTAACCGGGACTCATTCGTGGGAGATACGCAGTATTTT.

The rearrangement uses TRBV7-3 and TRBJ2-1; 7 bases are a match to TRBD2. The V segment lost 2 bases and the J segment 4 bases; nucleotides outside the gene matches: 5. The germline V gene has CDR1 SGHTA and CDR2 FQGTGA. The CDR3 length is 15 residues. The CDR3 DNA sequence: TGTGCCAGCAGCTTATTGGCTAGCGGATACAATGAGCAGTTCTTC. Protein: CASSLLASGYNEQFF. The whole variable domain, filled in from reference TRBV7-3 and TRBJ2-1, reads GAGVSQTPSNKVTEKGKYVELRCDPISGHTALYWYRQSLGQGPEFLIYFQGTGAADDSGLPNDRFFAVRPEGSVSTLKIQRTERGDSAVYLCASSLLASGYNEQFFGPGTRLTVL.

Only one count was recorded for this clone. The chain recombines TRBV5-1 with TRBJ1-1; perhaps TRBD1 as D (6 bases). This CDR3 has 13 amino acids. The germline gives CDR1 SGHRS, CDR2 YFSETQ. Deletions cut 0 bases from V and 4 bases from J, with 7 bases between. Written as DNA, the CDR3 is TGCGCCAGCAGCTTGGGACAGGCCACTGAAGCTTTCTTT. Translating gives CASSLGQATEAFF.

This chain joins TRBV18 and TRBJ2-7; a possible D gene is TRBD2 (5 bases). V dropped 1 base and J dropped 3 bases, with 10 bases sitting between them. The CDR3 runs to 14 residues. The germline CDR1 and CDR2 sequences are KGHSH and LQKENI. The CDR3: CASSPRETYYEQYF. CDR3 coding DNA: TGTGCCAGCTCACCACGGGAGACCTACTACGAGCAGTACTTC.

In this sample, this clone turned up once. This chain joins TRBV30 and TRBJ2-1, with TRBD1 matching over 9 bases. V gave up 5 bases and J gave up 6 bases; unmatched junction bases: 11. The CDR3 totals 15 residues. Germline loops: CDR1 GTSNPN, CDR2 SVGIG (reference sequence). CDR3 loop: CAWGRRDRVRNEQFF. The CDR3 DNA sequence: TGTGCCTGGGGGCGACGGGACAGGGTCCGCAATGAGCAGTTCTTC.

The rearrangement joins TRBV2 to TRBJ2-2; 11 bases align to TRBD2. Per the germline V gene, CDR1 is SNHLY and CDR2 is FYNNEI. CDR3 length: 16 residues. V was pared by 6 bases and J by 5 bases, with 8 bases of the junction left unmatched. The CDR3 bases are TGTGCCAGCAGGACACTAGCGGGAGTCCGTACCGGGGAGCTGTTTTTT. This sequence encodes CASRTLAGVRTGELFF.

V is TRBV5-1 and J is TRBJ1-3, with D tentatively TRBD1 (5 bases). The germline V gene has CDR1 SGHRS and CDR2 YFSETQ. The CDR3 length is 14 residues. The V and J ends lost 0 bases and 6 bases respectively, with 10 bases between them. CDR3 nucleotides: TGCGCCAGCAGCTTGGTGGAAGGGGAAAACACCATATATTTT. Its translation: CASSLVEGENTIYF.

V gene TRBV2 combines with J gene TRBJ1-4; a possible D gene is TRBD1 (6 bases). V lost 3 bases to trimming and J lost 8 bases, with 16 bases between them. The CDR3 length is 15 residues. CDR1 is SNHLY and CDR2 is FYNNEI in the germline V gene. In DNA, the CDR3 is TGTGCCAGCAGTGATAGGGGGGGGTCTTGGGAAAAACTGTTTTTT. It codes for CASSDRGGSWEKLFF.

J is TRBJ1-2 and V is TRBV7-2; 8 bases fit TRBD1. The CDR3 is 15 amino acids. After removal of 1 base from V and 5 bases from J, the junction contained 6 bases not matched to a gene. The germline CDR1 and CDR2 sequences are SGHTA and FQGNSA. CDR3 sequence (DNA): TGTGCCAGCAGCTTAGGACAGGGGCCGGCTTATGGCTACACCTTC. As protein: CASSLGQGPAYGYTF.

As regards this clone: At one end, the junction sequence differs from germline, possibly due to a read error. The V and J genes are TRBV6-1 and TRBJ1-1, with TRBD1 as a possible D gene (6 bases). Germline loops: CDR1 MNHNS, CDR2 SASEGT. This CDR3 has 12 residues. The CDR3 DNA sequence: TGTGCCAGCAGTGAAGCGGGACAATCAGCGATCTTT. This translates into CASSEAGQSAIF.

J is TRBJ2-6 and V is TRBV7-3; maybe TRBD2 (6 bases). V lost 5 bases and J lost 0, with 14 bases in between. Germline V gene lookup returns CDR1 SGHTA and CDR2 FQGTGA. The CDR3 totals 17 residues. The CDR3, as DNA: TGTGCCAGCAGCCCCAGCGGGCCTAGCTCTGGGGCCAACGTCCTGACTTTC. Protein product: CASSPSGPSSGANVLTF.

CDR3 loop: CASSLPGTAAYEQYF. The CDR3 bases are TGTGCCAGCAGCTTACCCGGGACAGCAGCTTACGAGCAGTACTTC. The chain links TRBV5-6 to TRBJ2-7, with 7 bases identical to TRBD1. The V and J ends lost 2 bases and 4 bases, in that order; junction bases with no gene match: 9. CDR1 SGHDT and CDR2 YYEEEE come from the germline V gene. The CDR3 extends over 15 amino acids.

The chain joins TRBV19 to TRBJ1-5; no firm D call. The CDR3 runs to 16 residues. Trimming cost V 2 bases and J 1 base, with 12 bases left between them. Germline CDR1 LNHDA, CDR2 SQIVND (reference sequence). CDR3 sequence reads: CASSISGIMSNQPQHF. DNA of the CDR3: TGTGCCAGTAGTATATCGGGGATAATGAGCAATCAGCCCCAGCATTTT.

The gene calls are TRBV2 and TRBJ2-5, with 7 bases identical to TRBD2. The germline V gene has CDR1 SNHLY and CDR2 FYNNEI. The CDR3 covers 14 residues. V trimming: 4 bases; J trimming: 2 bases; junction bases outside the gene matches: 4. The CDR3: CASSVAGVQETQYF. CDR3 nucleotides: TGTGCCAGCAGTGTCGCGGGGGTACAAGAGACCCAGTACTTC.